Listed below are T cell receptor beta chains from one sample, sequenced in a study of regulatory T cells in long-lasting Graves disease. Each CDR3 protein is one row after TCRdb ran MiXCR on the multiplex PCR reads. The sample holds roughly 520,000 distinct CDR3 sequences; around 12% are singletons and the top ten take 8% to 10%. These records were also assigned to another study, of T cells in Graves' hyperthyroidism and ophthalmopathy.

The material sequenced was peripheral blood mononuclear cells (PBMCs), taken at new diagnosis, from a patient treated with antithyroid drugs. Source of these receptors: a woman in her twenties or thirties with Graves disease. Both conserved end residues are part of each CDR3. Fields, in order: D gene, V gene, clone size, J gene, CDR3 DNA, CDR3 protein. D genes are given only for firm matches. A clone size is listed for some rows: how often the clone was seen (once, few, many), or a class if it is expanded.

d_call: NA
v_call: TRBV18
clone_size: many
j_call: TRBJ1-6
cdr3_nt: TGTGCCAGCTCACCACAGGGTGGAGGGGGATCACCCCTCCACTTT
cdr3_aa: CASSPQGGGGSPLHF

d_call: NA
v_call: TRBV7-3
clone_size: many
j_call: TRBJ1-1
cdr3_nt: TGTGCCAGCAGCTCCTCAGAGAACACTGAAGCTTTCTTT
cdr3_aa: CASSSSENTEAFF

d_call: NA
v_call: TRBV19
clone_size: many
j_call: TRBJ2-2
cdr3_nt: TGTGCCAGTAGTCCGGGCGGTATCCCGAACACCGGGGAGCTGTTTTTT
cdr3_aa: CASSPGGIPNTGELFF

d_call: NA
v_call: TRBV27
clone_size: many
j_call: TRBJ1-1
cdr3_nt: TGTGCCAGCAGTATGGGACCCCCGAGGACTGAAGCTTTCTTT
cdr3_aa: CASSMGPPRTEAFF

d_call: NA
v_call: TRBV6-2/TRBV6-3
clone_size: many
j_call: TRBJ2-1
cdr3_nt: TGTGCCAGCAGTTACGCCCGTCAGGGAGGCAATGAGCAGTTCTTC
cdr3_aa: CASSYARQGGNEQFF

d_call: NA
v_call: TRBV19
clone_size: many
j_call: TRBJ1-5
cdr3_nt: TGTGCCAGTTTCGATTCAGGACGGTATAGCAATCAGCCCCAGCATTTT
cdr3_aa: CASFDSGRYSNQPQHF

d_call: NA
v_call: TRBV11-2
clone_size: many
j_call: TRBJ2-7
cdr3_nt: TGTGCCAGCAGCTTAGGTGCGGGGGCGGGTCTCTACGAGCAGTACTTC
cdr3_aa: CASSLGAGAGLYEQYF

d_call: NA
v_call: TRBV5-1
clone_size: many
j_call: TRBJ2-2
cdr3_nt: TGCGCCAGCAGTTGGCGGCGGCGCACTAACACCGGGGAGCTGTTTTTT
cdr3_aa: CASSWRRRTNTGELFF

d_call: NA
v_call: TRBV6-2/TRBV6-3
clone_size: many
j_call: TRBJ2-6
cdr3_nt: TGTGCCAGCAGTTACTCGGCCGGCTGGGCGCGGGGGGCCAACGTCCTGACTTTC
cdr3_aa: CASSYSAGWARGANVLTF

d_call: NA
v_call: TRBV12-3/TRBV12-4
clone_size: NA
j_call: TRBJ2-7
cdr3_nt: TGTGCCAGCAGTTTTGAGGGAACACTTGTTGAGCAGTACTTC
cdr3_aa: CASSFEGTLVEQYF

d_call: TRBD2
v_call: TRBV12-3/TRBV12-4
clone_size: few
j_call: TRBJ2-1
cdr3_nt: TGTGCCAGCAGTAAAACCGGGACTAGCGGGAGTGGCAATGAGCAGTTCTTC
cdr3_aa: CASSKTGTSGSGNEQFF

d_call: TRBD2
v_call: TRBV5-1
clone_size: many
j_call: TRBJ2-3
cdr3_nt: TGCGCCAGCAGCTTGGCCGCTAGCGGGGTCGCAGATACGCAGTATTTT
cdr3_aa: CASSLAASGVADTQYF

d_call: NA
v_call: TRBV12-3/TRBV12-4
clone_size: many
j_call: TRBJ1-4
cdr3_nt: TGTGCCAGCAGTCGGACAGAGAATGAAAAACTGTTTTTT
cdr3_aa: CASSRTENEKLFF

d_call: TRBD1
v_call: TRBV18
clone_size: NA
j_call: TRBJ2-3
cdr3_nt: TGTGCCAGCTCACCGCATCCGGGACAGGGAGCAGATACGCAGTATTTT
cdr3_aa: CASSPHPGQGADTQYF

d_call: TRBD2
v_call: TRBV12-3/TRBV12-4
clone_size: many
j_call: TRBJ2-3
cdr3_nt: TGTGCCAGCAGCCTCCGGACTAGCGGGAGGGCCGTCGCAGATACGCAGTATTTT
cdr3_aa: CASSLRTSGRAVADTQYF

d_call: TRBD2
v_call: TRBV5-1
clone_size: many
j_call: TRBJ2-1
cdr3_nt: TGCGCCAGCAGCCGAGCGGGAGAGGACTACAGTGAGCAGTTCTTC
cdr3_aa: CASSRAGEDYSEQFF

d_call: NA
v_call: TRBV19
clone_size: many
j_call: TRBJ2-1
cdr3_nt: TGTGCCAGTAGTATGGGGCAGGACAATGAGCAGTTCTTC
cdr3_aa: CASSMGQDNEQFF

d_call: NA
v_call: TRBV12-3/TRBV12-4
clone_size: many
j_call: TRBJ2-2
cdr3_nt: TGTGCCAGCAGTTTCACGGGGGGCTCGAACACCGGGGAGCTGTTTTTT
cdr3_aa: CASSFTGGSNTGELFF

d_call: TRBD2
v_call: TRBV3-1
clone_size: many
j_call: TRBJ2-1
cdr3_nt: TGTGCCAGCAGGCTAGCGGGAGACAATGAGCAGTTCTTC
cdr3_aa: CASRLAGDNEQFF

d_call: TRBD1
v_call: TRBV5-1
clone_size: many
j_call: TRBJ2-7
cdr3_nt: TGCGCCAGCAGCTTGGCGACAGGGACAAGCGAGCAGTACTTC
cdr3_aa: CASSLATGTSEQYF

d_call: NA
v_call: TRBV20-1
clone_size: few
j_call: TRBJ1-1
cdr3_nt: TGCAGTGCCACGCACGGACGTTACACTGAAGCTTTCTTT
cdr3_aa: CSATHGRYTEAFF

d_call: NA
v_call: TRBV9
clone_size: many
j_call: TRBJ1-3
cdr3_nt: TGTGCCAGCAGCGTAGTCGGGGGAGGAGTGAAAGGAAACACCATATATTTT
cdr3_aa: CASSVVGGGVKGNTIYF

d_call: NA
v_call: TRBV28
clone_size: many
j_call: TRBJ1-5
cdr3_nt: TGTGCCAGCAGTTTAGCAGCAGCAACTCAGCCCCAGCATTTT
cdr3_aa: CASSLAAATQPQHF

d_call: TRBD2
v_call: TRBV20-1
clone_size: NA
j_call: TRBJ2-5
cdr3_nt: TGCAGTGCCGAAGGACTAGCGGGGTTTGGAGAGACCCAGTACTTC
cdr3_aa: CSAEGLAGFGETQYF